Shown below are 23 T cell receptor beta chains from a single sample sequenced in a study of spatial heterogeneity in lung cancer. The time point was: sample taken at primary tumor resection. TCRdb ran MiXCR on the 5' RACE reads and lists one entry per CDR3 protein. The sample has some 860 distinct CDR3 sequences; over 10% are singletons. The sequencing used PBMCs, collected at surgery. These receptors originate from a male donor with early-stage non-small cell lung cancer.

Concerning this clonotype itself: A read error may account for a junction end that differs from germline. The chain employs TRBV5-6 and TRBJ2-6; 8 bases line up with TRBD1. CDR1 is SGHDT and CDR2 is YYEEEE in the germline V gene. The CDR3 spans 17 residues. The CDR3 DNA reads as TGTGCCAGCAGCGGACAGGGAGACTTCTCTGGGGCCATCGTCCTGACTTTC. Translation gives CASSGQGDFSGAIVLTF.

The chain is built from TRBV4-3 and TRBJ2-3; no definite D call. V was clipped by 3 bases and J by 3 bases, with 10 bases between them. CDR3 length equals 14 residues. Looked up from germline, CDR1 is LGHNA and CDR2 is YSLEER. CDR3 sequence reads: CASSHETATDTQYF. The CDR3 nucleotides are TGCGCCAGCAGCCACGAAACGGCGACAGATACGCAGTATTTT.

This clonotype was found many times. The CDR3: CSVEGVGRETQYF. CDR3 DNA sequence: TGCAGCGTTGAAGGCGTGGGTAGAGAGACCCAGTACTTC. The chain recombines TRBV29-1 with TRBJ2-5; unclear D gene. There are 13 residues in the CDR3. The germline V and J ends were trimmed by 1 base and 4 bases, with 10 bases remaining between them. Germline-derived CDR1 and CDR2 are SQVTM and ANQGSEA.

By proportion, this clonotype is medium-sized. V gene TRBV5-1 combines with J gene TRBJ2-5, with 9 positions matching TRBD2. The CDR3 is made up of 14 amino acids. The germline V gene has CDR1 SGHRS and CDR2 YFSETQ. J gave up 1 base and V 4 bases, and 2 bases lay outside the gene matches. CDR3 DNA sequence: TGCGCCAGCAGCGCGGGACTAGCCCAAGAGACCCAGTACTTC. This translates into CASSAGLAQETQYF. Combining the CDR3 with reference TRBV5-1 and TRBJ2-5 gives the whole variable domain KAGVTQTPRYLIKTRGQQVTLSCSPISGHRSVSWYQQTPGQGLQFLFEYFSETQRNKGNFPGRFSGRQFSNSRSEMNVSTLELGDSALYLCASSAGLAQETQYFGPGTRLLVL.

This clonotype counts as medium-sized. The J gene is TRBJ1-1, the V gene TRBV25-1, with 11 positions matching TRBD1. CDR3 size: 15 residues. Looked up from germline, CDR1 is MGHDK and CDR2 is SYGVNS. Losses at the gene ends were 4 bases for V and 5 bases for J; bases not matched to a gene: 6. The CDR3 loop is CASSVSGTGGTEAFF. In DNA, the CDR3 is TGTGCCAGCAGTGTATCCGGGACAGGGGGGACTGAAGCTTTCTTT.

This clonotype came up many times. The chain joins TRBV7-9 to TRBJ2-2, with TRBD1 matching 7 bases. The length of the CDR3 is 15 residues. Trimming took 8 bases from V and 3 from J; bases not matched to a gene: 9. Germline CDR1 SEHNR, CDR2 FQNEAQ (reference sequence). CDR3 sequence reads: CASYPGGADTGELFF. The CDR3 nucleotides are TGTGCCAGCTATCCAGGGGGAGCGGACACCGGGGAGCTGTTTTTT.

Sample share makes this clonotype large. The CDR3 region is CASSQDRSGTGDEAFF. The CDR3, as DNA: TGCGCCAGCAGCCAAGATCGGTCGGGCACAGGCGATGAAGCTTTCTTT. This rearrangement joins TRBV4-3 to TRBJ1-1; D may be TRBD1 (5 bases). V gave up 0 bases and J gave up 7 bases, with 18 bases separating them. The CDR3 runs to 16 residues. The V gene's germline CDR1 is LGHNA and CDR2 YSLEER.

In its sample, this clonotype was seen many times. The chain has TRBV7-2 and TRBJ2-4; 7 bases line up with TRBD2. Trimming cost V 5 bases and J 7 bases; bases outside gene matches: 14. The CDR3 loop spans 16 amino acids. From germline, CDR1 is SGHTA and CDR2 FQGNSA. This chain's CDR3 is CASSPRGAGPLNIQYF. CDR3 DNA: TGTGCCAGCAGCCCACGAGGAGCGGGGCCCTTGAACATTCAGTACTTC.

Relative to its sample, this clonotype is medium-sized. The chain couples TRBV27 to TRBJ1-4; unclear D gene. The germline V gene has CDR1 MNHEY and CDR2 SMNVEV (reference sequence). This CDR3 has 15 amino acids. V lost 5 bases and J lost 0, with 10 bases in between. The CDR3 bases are TGTGCCAGCAGTCTGATGTTCGCAACTAATGAAAAACTGTTTTTT. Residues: CASSLMFATNEKLFF.

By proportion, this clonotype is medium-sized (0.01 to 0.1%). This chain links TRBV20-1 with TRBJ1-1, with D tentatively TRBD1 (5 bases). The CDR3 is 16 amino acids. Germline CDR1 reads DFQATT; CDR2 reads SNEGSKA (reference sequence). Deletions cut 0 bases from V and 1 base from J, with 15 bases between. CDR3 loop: CSAREPASGRNTEAFF. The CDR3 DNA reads TGCAGTGCTAGAGAGCCGGCCTCGGGACGGAACACTGAAGCTTTCTTT.

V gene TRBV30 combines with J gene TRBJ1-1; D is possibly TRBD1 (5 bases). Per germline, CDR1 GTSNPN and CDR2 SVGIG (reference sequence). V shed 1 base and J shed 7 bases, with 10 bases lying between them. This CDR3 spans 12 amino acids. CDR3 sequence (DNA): TGTGCCTGGAGTGCTGGGGGTGGTGAAGCTTTCTTT. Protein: CAWSAGGGEAFF.

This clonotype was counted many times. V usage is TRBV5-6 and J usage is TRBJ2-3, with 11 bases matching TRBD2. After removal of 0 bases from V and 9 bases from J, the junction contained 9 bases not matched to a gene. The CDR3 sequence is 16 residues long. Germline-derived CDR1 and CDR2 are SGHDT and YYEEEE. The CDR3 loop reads CASSLGRTSGSRTQYF. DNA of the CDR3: TGTGCCAGCAGCTTGGGAAGGACTAGCGGGTCAAGAACGCAGTATTTT.

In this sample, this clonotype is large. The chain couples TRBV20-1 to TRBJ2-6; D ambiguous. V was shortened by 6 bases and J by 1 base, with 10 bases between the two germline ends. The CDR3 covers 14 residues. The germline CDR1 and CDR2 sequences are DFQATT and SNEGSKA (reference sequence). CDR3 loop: CSAQARSGANVLTF. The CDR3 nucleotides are TGCAGTGCGCAGGCGAGGTCTGGGGCCAACGTCCTGACTTTC.

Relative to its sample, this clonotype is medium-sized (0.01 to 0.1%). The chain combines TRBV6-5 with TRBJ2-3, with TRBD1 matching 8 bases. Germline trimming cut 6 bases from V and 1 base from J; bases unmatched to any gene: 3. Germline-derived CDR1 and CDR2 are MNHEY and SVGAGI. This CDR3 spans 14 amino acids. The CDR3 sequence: CASRDRDGTDTQYF. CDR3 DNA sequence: TGTGCCAGCAGGGACAGGGATGGCACAGATACGCAGTATTTT.

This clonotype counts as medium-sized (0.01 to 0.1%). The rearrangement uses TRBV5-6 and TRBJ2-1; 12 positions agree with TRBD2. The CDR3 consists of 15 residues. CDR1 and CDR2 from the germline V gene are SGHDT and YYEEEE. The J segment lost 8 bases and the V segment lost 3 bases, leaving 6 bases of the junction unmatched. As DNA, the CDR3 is TGTGCCAGCAGCTATCTAGCGGGGGGGCTAGATGAGCAGTTCTTC. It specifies CASSYLAGGLDEQFF.

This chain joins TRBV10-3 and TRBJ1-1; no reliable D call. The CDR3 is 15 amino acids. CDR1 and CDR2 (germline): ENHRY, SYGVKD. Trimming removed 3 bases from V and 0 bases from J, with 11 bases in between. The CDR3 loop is CAISDGLAMNTEAFF. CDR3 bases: TGTGCCATCAGTGATGGGTTAGCGATGAACACTGAAGCTTTCTTT.

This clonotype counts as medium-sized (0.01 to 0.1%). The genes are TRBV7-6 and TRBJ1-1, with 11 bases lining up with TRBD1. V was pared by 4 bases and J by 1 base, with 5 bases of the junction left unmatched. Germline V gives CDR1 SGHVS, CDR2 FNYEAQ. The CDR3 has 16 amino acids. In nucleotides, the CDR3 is TGTGCCAGCAGCTCCGGACAGGGGGCAGGGAACACTGAAGCTTTCTTT. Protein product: CASSSGQGAGNTEAFF.

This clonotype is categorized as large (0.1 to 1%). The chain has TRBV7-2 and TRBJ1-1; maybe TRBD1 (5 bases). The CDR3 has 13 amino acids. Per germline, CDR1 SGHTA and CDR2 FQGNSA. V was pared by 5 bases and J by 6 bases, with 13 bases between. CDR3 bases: TGTGCCAGCAGCCGACGATGGGACTCTGAAGCTTTCTTT. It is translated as CASSRRWDSEAFF.

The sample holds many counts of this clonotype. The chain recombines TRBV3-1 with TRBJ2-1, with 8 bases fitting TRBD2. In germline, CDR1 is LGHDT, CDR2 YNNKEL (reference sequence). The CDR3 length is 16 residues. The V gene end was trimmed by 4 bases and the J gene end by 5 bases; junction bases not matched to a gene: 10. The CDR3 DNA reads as TGTGCCAGCAGCCGTCCTGGGCGGGGGGACCACAATGAGCAGTTCTTC. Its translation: CASSRPGRGDHNEQFF.

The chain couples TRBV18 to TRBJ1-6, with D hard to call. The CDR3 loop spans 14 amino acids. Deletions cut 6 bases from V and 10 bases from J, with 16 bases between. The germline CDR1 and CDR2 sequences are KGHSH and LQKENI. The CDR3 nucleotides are TGTGCCAGCTCCCCAGCACCCCTTAGGTCACCCCTCCACTTT. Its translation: CASSPAPLRSPLHF.

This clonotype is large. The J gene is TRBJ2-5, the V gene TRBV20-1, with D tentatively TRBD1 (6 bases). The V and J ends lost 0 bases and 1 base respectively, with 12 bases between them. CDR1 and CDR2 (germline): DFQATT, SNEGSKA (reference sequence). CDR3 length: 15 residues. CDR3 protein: CSARDFRGFQETQYF. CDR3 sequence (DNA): TGCAGTGCTAGAGATTTTAGGGGGTTCCAAGAGACCCAGTACTTC.

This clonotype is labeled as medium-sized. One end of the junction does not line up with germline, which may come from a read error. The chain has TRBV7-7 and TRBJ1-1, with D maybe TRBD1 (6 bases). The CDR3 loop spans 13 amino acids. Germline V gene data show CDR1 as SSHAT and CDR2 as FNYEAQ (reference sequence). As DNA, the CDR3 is TGTGCTAGCAGCAGGGAAGGGGGCACTGAAGCTTTCTTT. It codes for CASSREGGTEAFF.

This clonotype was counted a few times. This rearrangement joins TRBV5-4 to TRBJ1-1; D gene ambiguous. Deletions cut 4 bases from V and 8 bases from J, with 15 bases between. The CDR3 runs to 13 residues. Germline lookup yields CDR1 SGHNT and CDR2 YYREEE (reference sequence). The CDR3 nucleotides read TGTGCCAGCAGCCTGGAGCCGCAACGCGAAGCTTTCTTT. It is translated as CASSLEPQREAFF.